This T cell receptor (beta chain) was captured in a study of Ad26.COV2.S vaccination and SARS-CoV-2 variants. V lost 2 bases to trimming and J lost 0 bases, with 15 bases between them. CDR3 size: 17 residues. Germline values: CDR1 SGDLS, CDR2 YYNGEE. Treatment meaning: roughly 20 received Ad26.COV2.S at low or high dose, single or two shots; about 5 received placebo; per-sample allocation not given. All samples were drawn on day 63, counting from the first vaccine or placebo injection. Here immunoSEQ multiplex PCR was the method, and the copy in TCRdb shows in-frame clones only, minus some. The repertoire consists of 430,000 or so clones, with roughly nine tenths occurring once and the leading ten covering around 2.5%.

The gene calls are TRBV9 and TRBJ1-3; possibly TRBD1 for D (5 bases). The sequencing here drew on peripheral blood, taken in a trial of Ad26.COV2.S vaccine versus placebo. The receptor was derived from a person aged 18-60 years who received the Ad26.COV2.S COVID-19 vaccine or a placebo. This CDR3 is CASSVRPGPSSGNTIYF. The CDR3 nucleotides read TGTGCCAGCAGCGTCAGGCCAGGGCCGAGCTCTGGAAACACCATATATTTT.